The next 23 T cell receptor beta chains were all read from a single sample in a study of tissue T cells after allogeneic stem cell transplantation. As for time point: mouse harvest day 7 after allogeneic transplant. The graft held 10^6 splenic CD5+ T cells and 10^7 T-cell-depleted bone marrow cells. Measured with immunoSEQ multiplex PCR; TCRdb has only the in-frame clones, and not every one. The sample includes thousands of clones, about 47% of them seen just once. The specimen was gut tissue. The receptors come from a female BALB/c mouse given C57BL/6 T cells with graft-versus-host disease after an allogeneic hematopoietic cell transplant.

This clone was detected only a few times. Gene names refer to mouse genes. The CDR3 end lies 1 residue beyond the end of the read and is filled in from the germline J gene. The chain employs TRBV26 and TRBJ2-4; 7 nucleotides line up with TRBD2. The CDR3 spans 14 residues. The germline V gene encodes CDR1 KGHPV and CDR2 FQNQEV (reference sequence). V shed 3 bases and J 8 bases; nucleotides not matched to a gene: 8. Incomplete CDR3 DNA: TGTGCCAGCAGTCTTCGTGGACTGGATGGCACCTTGTAC. Encoded protein: CASSLRGLDGTLY. The entire CDR3 sequence reads CASSLRGLDGTLYF. Variable domain in full (rest from reference TRBV26 and TRBJ2-4): NSKVIQTPRYLVKGQGQKAKMRCIPEKGHPVVFWYQQNKNNEFKFLINFQNQEVLQQIDMTEKRFSAECPSNSPCSLEIQSSEAGDSALYLCASSLRGLDGTLYFGAGTRLSVL.

This clone is a singleton in its sample. Gene names and germline match the mouse. The read halts 1 residue ahead of the CDR3 end, with the missing end drawn from the germline J gene. This sequence joins TRBV3 and TRBJ2-3; D possibly corresponds to TRBD2 (5 bases). CDR1 SNHLY and CDR2 FYNGKV come from the germline V gene (reference sequence). The CDR3 is 14 residues long. Trimming left V 1 base short and J 0 bases short, with 5 bases between. The covered CDR3 bases are TGTGCCAGCAGCTTAGGGACTAGTGCAGAAACGCTGTAT. It yields the protein CASSLGTSAETLY. The full CDR3 is CASSLGTSAETLYF.

As concerns this clone: The listed genes are named as in mouse. The CDR3 goes on 1 residue after the read ends, and that part is filled in from the germline J gene. The rearrangement joins TRBV26 to TRBJ2-5, with 7 bases matching TRBD2. The CDR3 consists of 14 residues. V lost 6 bases and J lost 0; bases outside the gene matches: 3. Germline V gene data show CDR1 as KGHPV and CDR2 as FQNQEV (reference sequence). Here the CDR3 reads CASRLGTNQDTQYF. The covered CDR3 bases are TGTGCCAGCAGACTGGGGACTAACCAAGACACCCAGTAC.

In its sample, this clone was seen a few times. Gene names and germline match the mouse. The read halts 1 residue ahead of the CDR3 end, with the missing end drawn from the germline J gene. The V call is TRBV14, the J call TRBJ2-4; a possible D gene is TRBD1 (5 bases). CDR1 is SGHDT and CDR2 is FRDEAV in the germline V gene. This CDR3 spans 14 amino acids. V gave up 4 bases and J gave up 0 bases, with 9 bases separating them. Incomplete CDR3 DNA: TGTGCCAGCAGTCCGACAGTTAGTCAAAACACCTTGTAC. Translated: CASSPTVSQNTLY. The whole CDR3 sequence is CASSPTVSQNTLYF.

In the case of this clone: The gene names given are mouse names. Read coverage stops 1 residue before the CDR3 terminus; the germline J gene supplies the remainder. The chain joins TRBV12-2 to TRBJ2-7, with 10 bases identical to TRBD2. The germline V gene has CDR1 SGHLS and CDR2 HYDKME. V lost 2 bases to trimming and J lost 0 bases; unmatched junction nucleotides: 3. CDR3 length equals 15 residues. The sequenced CDR3 bases are TGTGCCAGCTCTCCGACTGGGGGGCACTCCTATGAACAGTAC. This translates into CASSPTGGHSYEQY. In full, the CDR3 reads CASSPTGGHSYEQYF.

With regard to this clone: Gene and germline names: mouse. The missing CDR3 end, 1 residue past where the read stops, is filled in from the germline J gene. V is TRBV3 and J is TRBJ2-4, with 7 bases aligning to TRBD2. Per the germline V gene, CDR1 is SNHLY and CDR2 is FYNGKV (reference sequence). With V trimmed by 6 bases and J by 0 bases, 3 bases remained unmatched. This CDR3 is built from 14 residues. CDR3 sequence reads: CASSRTGSQNTLYF. Incomplete CDR3 DNA: TGTGCCAGCAGTCGGACTGGTAGTCAAAACACCTTGTAC.

Comment on this clone: Gene names are the mouse ones. The observed sequence ends 1 residue before the CDR3 terminus, with the missing tail filled in from the germline J gene. The chain carries TRBV3 and TRBJ2-4, with TRBD2 identical over 9 bases. This CDR3 has 16 residues. V trimming: 3 bases; J trimming: 0 bases; junction bases outside the gene matches: 4. Germline V gene sequence: CDR1 SNHLY, CDR2 FYNGKV (reference sequence). Here the CDR3 reads CASSFDWGTSQNTLYF. The DNA read from the CDR3 is TGTGCCAGCAGCTTTGACTGGGGGACGAGTCAAAACACCTTGTAC.

On this clone: The germline and genes are mouse ones. The sequence runs out 1 residue before the end of the CDR3; the remainder is reconstructed from the germline J gene. This chain connects TRBV13-1 to TRBJ2-4; D tentatively reads TRBD1 or TRBD2 (5 bases each). The CDR3 spans 14 residues. Trimming took off 2 bases at V and 2 bases at J, with 9 bases between the two ends. The germline V gene has CDR1 NSHNY and CDR2 SYGAGN. CDR3 region: CASSEGPPQNTLYF. CDR3 bases read: TGTGCCAGCAGTGAGGGACCCCCTCAAAACACCTTGTAC.

On this clone: These gene names are mouse names. The CDR3 goes on 1 residue after the read ends, and that part is filled in from the germline J gene. Other DNA sequences in the sample encode the same CDR3. The chain has TRBV26 and TRBJ2-1, with TRBD1 matching 7 bases. The CDR3 is 13 residues long. Per germline, CDR1 KGHPV and CDR2 FQNQEV (reference sequence). J lost 7 bases, V lost 2 bases, and 2 bases had no gene match. CDR3 bases read: TGTGCCAGCAGTCTGAACAGGGGCGCTGAGCAGTTC. It yields the protein CASSLNRGAEQF. The CDR3 as a whole reads CASSLNRGAEQFF.

With regard to this clone: The genes and germline here are from mouse. The read terminates 1 residue ahead of where the CDR3 ends, so the germline J gene completes it. This chain uses TRBV5 with TRBJ2-5; D not resolved. The CDR3 length is 12 residues. Germline CDR1 is LGHNA and CDR2 is YNLKQL (reference sequence). Trimming cost V 0 bases and J 6 bases, with 4 bases left between them. Incomplete CDR3 DNA: TGTGCCAGCAGCCAAGAGACGGACACCCAGTAC. Residues: CASSQETDTQY. The full-length CDR3 reads as CASSQETDTQYF.

Remarks on this clone: The gene symbols are mouse symbols. The read falls 1 residue short of the CDR3 end, and the missing part is taken from the germline J gene. V gene TRBV13-3 combines with J gene TRBJ2-1; TRBD2 matches 11 bases. The V and J ends lost 0 bases and 7 bases, in that order; junction bases with no gene match: 3. From germline, CDR1 is NNHDY and CDR2 SYVADS. This CDR3 has 15 amino acids. The CDR3 here is CASSDAGLGGAEQFF. The part of the CDR3 DNA that was read is TGTGCCAGCAGTGATGCAGGACTGGGGGGCGCTGAGCAGTTC.

Concerning this clone: The genes and germline here are from mouse. The read is 1 residue too short to cover the CDR3 end, so that end is filled in from the germline J gene. The V gene is TRBV5, the J gene TRBJ1-1; D is possibly TRBD1 (5 bases). V gave up 8 bases and J gave up 4 bases, with 8 bases separating them. The CDR3 has 11 residues. Per germline, CDR1 LGHNA and CDR2 YNLKQL (reference sequence). CDR3 residues: CASSGGTEVFF. CDR3 bases read: TGTGCCAGCTCGGGGGGCACAGAAGTCTTC.

This clone is medium-sized within its sample. These gene names are mouse names. The read terminates 1 residue before the CDR3 end, so the remaining end is supplied by the germline J gene. The chain uses TRBV1 and TRBJ2-5, with 12 nucleotides matching TRBD2. Looked up from germline, CDR1 is NSQYPW and CDR2 is LRSPGD (reference sequence). Trimming cost V 4 bases and J 4 bases; bases outside gene matches: 6. The CDR3 spans 16 residues. The CDR3 loop reads CTCSGGLGGKEDTQYF. Partial CDR3 DNA: TGCACCTGCAGTGGGGGACTGGGGGGTAAGGAAGACACCCAGTAC.

By proportion, this clone is large. Germline and genes here are mouse. The CDR3 end falls 1 residue outside the read, so it is completed with the germline J gene. The gene calls are TRBV1 and TRBJ1-5; 7 bases fit TRBD1. V gave up 4 bases and J gave up 6 bases; unmatched junction bases: 3. The CDR3 consists of 13 residues. Germline V gene sequence: CDR1 NSQYPW, CDR2 LRSPGD (reference sequence). The part of the CDR3 DNA that was read is TGCACCTGCAGTGACAGGGGAGGCCAGGCTCCGCTT. Amino acid sequence: CTCSDRGGQAPL. The full CDR3 sequence reads CTCSDRGGQAPLF.

To note about this clone: Gene names are the mouse ones. The read gets to within 1 residue of the CDR3 end, and the germline J gene fills in the rest. The chain recombines TRBV26 with TRBJ2-4, with a possible D match to TRBD2 (7 bases). The V gene's germline CDR1 is KGHPV and CDR2 FQNQEV (reference sequence). V lost 5 bases and J 5 bases, leaving 8 bases between the germline ends. The CDR3 length is 12 residues. Incomplete CDR3 DNA: TGTGCCAGCAGTAGGGGGGGAAACACCTTGTAC. The encoded protein is CASSRGGNTLY. The entire CDR3 is CASSRGGNTLYF.

This clone was seen a few times. The gene symbols are mouse symbols. The sequence runs out 1 residue before the end of the CDR3; the remainder is reconstructed from the germline J gene. V gene TRBV5 combines with J gene TRBJ2-1, with 9 positions matching TRBD2. Germline-derived CDR1 and CDR2 are LGHNA and YNLKQL (reference sequence). This CDR3 has 14 amino acids. V dropped 4 bases and J dropped 6; count of bases not matched to a gene: 4. CDR3 protein: CASSPRLGVAEQFF. CDR3 bases read: TGTGCCAGCAGCCCTCGACTGGGGGTTGCTGAGCAGTTC.

A remark on this clone: Gene names and germline refer to mouse. From the germline J gene comes the end of the CDR3, since the read stops 1 residue before it. The gene calls are TRBV26 and TRBJ2-1, with a tentative D call TRBD1 (6 bases). Trimming pared 2 bases from V and 6 bases from J, leaving 8 bases between. The germline V gene has CDR1 KGHPV and CDR2 FQNQEV (reference sequence). The CDR3 is 13 residues long. The CDR3 protein is CASSLNRVAEQFF. The sequenced part of the CDR3 DNA is TGTGCCAGCAGTCTGAACAGGGTTGCTGAGCAGTTC.

This clone was seen more than once but under ten times. Mouse names are used for the genes. Read coverage stops 1 residue before the CDR3 terminus; the germline J gene supplies the remainder. This sequence joins TRBV26 and TRBJ1-2; D call uncertain. Germline loops: CDR1 KGHPV, CDR2 FQNQEV (reference sequence). V dropped 3 bases and J dropped 3 bases, with 5 bases sitting between them. The length of the CDR3 is 12 residues. Partial CDR3 DNA: TGTGCCAGCAGTCTCCCCTACTCCGACTACACC. This codes for CASSLPYSDYT. The full CDR3 sequence reads CASSLPYSDYTF.

This clone was detected only a few times. Gene names follow the mouse nomenclature. The read comes to an end 1 residue before the CDR3 does, leaving the germline J gene to fill in the end. This chain links TRBV3 with TRBJ2-7; D not resolved. Germline loops: CDR1 SNHLY, CDR2 FYNGKV (reference sequence). Trimming removed 0 bases from V and 7 bases from J, with 7 bases in between. The CDR3 has 12 amino acids. The DNA read from the CDR3 is TGTGCCAGCAGCTTAGCTGGGCGGGAACAGTAC. It is translated as CASSLAGREQY. The entire CDR3 protein is CASSLAGREQYF.

On this clone: Mouse names are used for the genes. The DNA ends 1 residue before the CDR3 does, and the rest of the CDR3 is filled in from the germline J gene. V and J are TRBV4 and TRBJ2-4; possibly TRBD1 for D (6 bases). The ends were cut back, 5 bases at V and 5 bases at J, with 11 bases in the middle. The CDR3 has 13 residues. CDR1 and CDR2 from the germline V gene are LGHDT and YNNKQL (reference sequence). The CDR3 loop reads CASSTGTPNTLYF. The DNA read from the CDR3 is TGTGCCAGCAGCACCGGGACACCAAACACCTTGTAC.

With regard to this clone: Any gene name here is a mouse gene name. The missing CDR3 end, 1 residue past where the read stops, is filled in from the germline J gene. The chain couples TRBV23 to TRBJ1-3; the table's D call, TRBD1, has no DNA check behind it. Looked up from germline, CDR1 is KGHTA and CDR2 is FQNQQP. The CDR3 has 15 residues. The chain's CDR3 is CSSSPSTGPGNTLYF. The sequenced part of the CDR3 DNA is TGCTCCAGCAGCCCTTCGACAGGGCCTGGAAATACGCTCTAT. Full variable domain (outside the CDR3, taken from reference TRBV23 and TRBJ1-3): DAAVTQKPRYLIKMKGQEAEMKCIPEKGHTAVFWYQQKQSKELKFLIYFQNQQPLDQIDMVKERFSAVCPSSSLCSLGIRTCEAEDSALYLCSSSPSTGPGNTLYFGEGSRLIVV.

As to this clone: The genes and germline here are from mouse. With the read ending 1 residue before the CDR3 end, the germline J gene is used to fill in that end. The chain has TRBV13-2 and TRBJ2-4; possibly TRBD1 or TRBD2 for D (5 bases each). The V gene lost 0 bases and the J gene lost 0 bases, with 14 bases spanning the gap. The germline CDR1 and CDR2 sequences are NNHNN and SYGAGS (reference sequence). The CDR3 covers 17 residues. CDR3 residues: CASGDADGGPSQNTLYF. The sequenced CDR3 bases are TGTGCCAGCGGTGATGCCGACGGGGGACCTAGTCAAAACACCTTGTAC.

This clone came up a few times. The gene names here belong to mouse. The missing CDR3 end, 1 residue past where the read stops, is filled in from the germline J gene. The chain joins TRBV12-2 to TRBJ2-7, with TRBD2 identical over 8 bases. The length of the CDR3 is 13 residues. V lost 4 bases and J lost 3; bases outside the gene matches: 4. Germline CDR1 SGHLS, CDR2 HYDKME. CDR3 sequence: CASSLDWGYEQYF. The CDR3 DNA, read in part, is TGTGCCAGCTCCCTTGACTGGGGCTATGAACAGTAC.